Listed below are T cell receptor beta chains from one sample, sequenced in a study of vaccination effects on CD4 cells after COVID-19. The table came from immunoSEQ multiplex PCR; TCRdb's copy has only in-frame clones and leaves some out. The sample has 60,000 to 80,000 clones, roughly 74% seen once. What these receptors recognize is not known. The source material was CD4+ T cells from PBMCs cultured without peptide, sampled after COVID-19 vaccination. These receptors were taken from a human donor who received a COVID-19 vaccine. Both conserved end residues are part of each CDR3. Each record gives: clone size, V gene, J gene, D gene, CDR3 protein, CDR3 DNA. The D gene is left open where the match is weak. Not every row has a clone size; where given, it reads once, few, many or a size class.

size: many; V: TRBV19; J: TRBJ2-1; D: TRBD2; CDR3: CASSWTSGGNEQFF; DNA: TGTGCCAGTTCATGGACTAGCGGTGGGAATGAGCAGTTCTTC
size: -; V: TRBV27; J: TRBJ1-3; D: -; CDR3: CASSLFQGFYVEKGPGEDTIYF; DNA: TGTGCCAGCAGTTTATTTCAGGGATTCTACGTAGAAAAAGGTCCGGGTGAGGACACCATATATTTT
size: -; V: TRBV7-9; J: TRBJ2-4; D: -; CDR3: CASSSPSGGGRNIQYF; DNA: TGTGCCAGCAGCTCCCCCTCCGGCGGGGGCAGGAACATTCAGTACTTC
size: once; V: TRBV2; J: TRBJ1-1; D: -; CDR3: CASSLFTEAFF; DNA: TGTGCCAGCAGTCTCTTCACTGAAGCTTTCTTT
size: -; V: TRBV7-3; J: TRBJ1-1; D: -; CDR3: CASSLRGDPMNTEAFF; DNA: TGTGCCAGCAGCTTGAGAGGGGATCCCATGAACACTGAAGCTTTCTTT
size: once; V: TRBV7-2; J: TRBJ2-5; D: TRBD1; CDR3: CASSPQGAETQYF; DNA: TGTGCCAGCAGCCCCCAGGGGGCAGAGACCCAGTACTTC
size: -; V: TRBV19; J: TRBJ1-2; D: TRBD1; CDR3: CASSPRGGQGSGYTF; DNA: TGTGCCAGTAGCCCACGAGGGGGACAGGGGAGTGGCTACACCTTC
size: -; V: TRBV28; J: TRBJ1-6; D: -; CDR3: CASIRYTGLNSPLHF; DNA: TGTGCCAGCATCCGATACACAGGGCTTAATTCACCCCTCCACTTT
size: -; V: TRBV18; J: TRBJ1-1; D: -; CDR3: CASSPDTGSFEAFF; DNA: TGTGCCAGCTCACCCGACACCGGTTCTTTTGAAGCTTTCTTT
size: -; V: TRBV10-3; J: TRBJ1-6; D: TRBD1; CDR3: CAISELAGGDSPLHF; DNA: TGTGCCATCAGTGAGTTAGCAGGGGGCGATTCACCCCTCCACTTT
size: -; V: TRBV6-6; J: TRBJ1-2; D: TRBD1; CDR3: CASSYTRDRGHYTF; DNA: TGTGCCAGCAGTTACACCCGGGACAGGGGGCACTACACCTTC
size: -; V: TRBV5-1; J: TRBJ1-3; D: -; CDR3: CASSPGNSGNTIYF; DNA: TGCGCCAGCAGCCCAGGGAACTCCGGAAACACCATATATTTT
size: few; V: TRBV4-1; J: TRBJ1-5; D: -; CDR3: CASSQIRGNGQPQHF; DNA: TGCGCCAGCAGCCAAATACGGGGGAACGGGCAGCCCCAGCATTTT
size: -; V: TRBV9; J: TRBJ2-2; D: -; CDR3: CASRSGLNTGELFF; DNA: TGTGCCAGCAGATCGGGACTTAACACCGGGGAGCTGTTTTTT
size: -; V: TRBV3-1/TRBV3-2; J: TRBJ1-4; D: -; CDR3: CASSLTGVGEKLFF; DNA: TGTGCCAGCAGCCTCACGGGGGTTGGCGAAAAACTGTTTTTT
size: few; V: TRBV5-1; J: TRBJ1-5; D: -; CDR3: CASSLEGGGQPQHF; DNA: TGCGCCAGCAGCTTGGAGGGTGGAGGTCAGCCCCAGCATTTT
size: -; V: TRBV28; J: TRBJ1-6; D: -; CDR3: CASSLQPSPLHF; DNA: TGTGCCAGCAGTTTACAACCATCTCCCCTCCACTTT
size: -; V: TRBV14; J: TRBJ1-1; D: TRBD1; CDR3: CASSLYRGGTEAFF; DNA: TGTGCCAGCAGCCTTTACAGGGGAGGGACTGAAGCTTTCTTT
size: few; V: TRBV4-2; J: TRBJ1-5; D: -; CDR3: CASSQGGSGQPQHF; DNA: TGTGCCAGCAGCCAAGGGGGATCGGGTCAGCCCCAGCATTTT
size: -; V: TRBV6-5; J: TRBJ1-2; D: -; CDR3: CASALEGNYGYTF; DNA: TGTGCCAGCGCCCTGGAGGGAAACTATGGCTACACCTTC
size: once; V: TRBV5-1; J: TRBJ2-3; D: TRBD2; CDR3: CASTSGGYTDTQYF; DNA: TGCGCCAGCACGAGCGGGGGTTACACAGATACGCAGTATTTT
size: -; V: TRBV28; J: TRBJ1-5; D: TRBD1; CDR3: CASRGTGTSNQPQHF; DNA: TGTGCCAGCAGGGGGACAGGGACTAGCAATCAGCCCCAGCATTTT
size: -; V: TRBV7-2; J: TRBJ2-3; D: -; CDR3: CASSLVPAGSADTQYF; DNA: TGTGCCAGCAGCTTAGTCCCTGCGGGGAGCGCAGATACGCAGTATTTT
size: -; V: TRBV10-3; J: TRBJ1-4; D: TRBD1; CDR3: CAISEGTGGNEKLFF; DNA: TGTGCCATCAGTGAGGGGACAGGAGGAAATGAAAAACTGTTTTTT
size: -; V: TRBV7-2; J: TRBJ2-2; D: -; CDR3: CASSKGIYTGELFF; DNA: TGTGCCAGCAGCAAGGGTATCTACACCGGGGAGCTGTTTTTT
size: -; V: TRBV25-1; J: TRBJ1-3; D: -; CDR3: CASSPRTDSGNTIYF; DNA: TGTGCCAGCAGTCCCCGGACAGACTCTGGAAACACCATATATTTT
size: -; V: TRBV6-5; J: TRBJ1-6; D: -; CDR3: CASGLVRFNSPLHF; DNA: TGTGCCAGCGGGCTAGTGAGATTTAATTCACCCCTCCACTTT
size: -; V: TRBV5-1; J: TRBJ2-1; D: -; CDR3: CASSLGWGLYNEQFF; DNA: TGCGCCAGCAGCTTGGGGTGGGGGCTCTACAATGAGCAGTTCTTC
size: -; V: TRBV18; J: TRBJ2-5; D: -; CDR3: CASSPWLAQETQYF; DNA: TGTGCCAGCTCACCGTGGCTAGCACAAGAGACCCAGTACTTC
size: -; V: TRBV6-6; J: TRBJ1-1; D: -; CDR3: CASSPDTEAFF; DNA: TGTGCCAGCAGTCCGGACACTGAAGCTTTCTTT
size: -; V: TRBV12-3/TRBV12-4; J: TRBJ1-1; D: -; CDR3: CASSLRVEAFF; DNA: TGTGCCAGCAGTTTGAGGGTTGAAGCTTTCTTT
size: -; V: TRBV10-3; J: TRBJ1-3; D: -; CDR3: CAISERQLSGNTIYF; DNA: TGTGCCATCAGTGAAAGGCAGCTCTCTGGAAACACCATATATTTT
size: -; V: TRBV15; J: TRBJ2-1; D: -; CDR3: CATSRDGDASSYNEQFF; DNA: TGTGCCACCAGCAGAGATGGGGACGCGAGCTCCTACAATGAGCAGTTCTTC